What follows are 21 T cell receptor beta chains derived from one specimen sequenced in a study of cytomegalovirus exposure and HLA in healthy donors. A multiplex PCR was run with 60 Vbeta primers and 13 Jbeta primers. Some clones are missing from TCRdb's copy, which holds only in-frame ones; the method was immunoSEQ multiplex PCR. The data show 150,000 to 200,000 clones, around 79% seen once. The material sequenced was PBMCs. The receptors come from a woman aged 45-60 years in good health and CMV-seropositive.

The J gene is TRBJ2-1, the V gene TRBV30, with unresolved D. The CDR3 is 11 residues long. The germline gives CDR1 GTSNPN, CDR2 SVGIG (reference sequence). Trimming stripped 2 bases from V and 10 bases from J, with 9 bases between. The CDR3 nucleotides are TGTGCCTGGAGTCGGGTAAACGAGCAGTTCTTC. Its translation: CAWSRVNEQFF.

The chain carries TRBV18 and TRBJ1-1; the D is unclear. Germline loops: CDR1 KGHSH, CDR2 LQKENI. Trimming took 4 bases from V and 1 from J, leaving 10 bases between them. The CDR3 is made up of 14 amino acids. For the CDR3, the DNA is TGTGCCAGCTCACTCAGACACGCGAACACTGAAGCTTTCTTT. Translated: CASSLRHANTEAFF.

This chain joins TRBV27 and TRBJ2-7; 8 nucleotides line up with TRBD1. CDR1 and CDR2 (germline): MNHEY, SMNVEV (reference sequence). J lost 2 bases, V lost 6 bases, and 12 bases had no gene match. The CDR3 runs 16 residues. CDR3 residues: CASSRRTGIDAYEQYF. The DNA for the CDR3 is TGTGCCAGCAGCCGAAGGACAGGGATCGACGCCTACGAGCAGTACTTC.

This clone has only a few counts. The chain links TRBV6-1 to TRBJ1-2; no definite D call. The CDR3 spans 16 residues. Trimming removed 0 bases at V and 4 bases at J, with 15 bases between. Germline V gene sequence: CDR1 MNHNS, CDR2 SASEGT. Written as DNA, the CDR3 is TGTGCCAGCAGTGAAGCCTCCTACAGAACCAGCTATGGCTACACCTTC. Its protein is CASSEASYRTSYGYTF.

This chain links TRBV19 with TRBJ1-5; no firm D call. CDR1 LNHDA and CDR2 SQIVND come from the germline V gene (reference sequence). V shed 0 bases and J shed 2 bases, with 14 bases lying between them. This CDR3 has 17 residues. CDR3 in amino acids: CASSIDGWAPGNQPQHF. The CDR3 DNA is TGTGCCAGTAGTATAGATGGTTGGGCCCCTGGCAATCAGCCCCAGCATTTT.

Here the CDR3 reads CASIRDREENGYTF. Here the CDR3 DNA reads TGTGCCAGCATTAGGGACAGGGAGGAGAATGGCTACACCTTC. The V call is TRBV2, the J call TRBJ1-2, with 9 bases matching TRBD1. The CDR3 spans 14 residues. The J segment lost 6 bases and the V segment lost 7 bases, leaving 9 bases of the junction unmatched. Germline values: CDR1 SNHLY, CDR2 FYNNEI.

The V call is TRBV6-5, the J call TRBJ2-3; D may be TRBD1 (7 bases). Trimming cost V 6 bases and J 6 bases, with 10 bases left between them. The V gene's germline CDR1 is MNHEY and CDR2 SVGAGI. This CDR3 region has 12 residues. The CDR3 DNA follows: TGTGCCAGCAGCCCAGGGGGGGATACGCAGTATTTT. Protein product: CASSPGGDTQYF.

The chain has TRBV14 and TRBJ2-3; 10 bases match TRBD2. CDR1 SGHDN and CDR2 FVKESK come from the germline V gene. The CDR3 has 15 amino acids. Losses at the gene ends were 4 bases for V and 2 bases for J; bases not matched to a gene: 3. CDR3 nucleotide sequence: TGTGCCAGCAGCCGGCTAGCGGGAGACACAGATACGCAGTATTTT. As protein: CASSRLAGDTDTQYF. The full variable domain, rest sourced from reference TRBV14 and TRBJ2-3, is EAGVTQFPSHSVIEKGQTVTLRCDPISGHDNLYWYRRVMGKEIKFLLHFVKESKQDESGMPNNRFLAERTGGTYSTLKVQPAELEDSGVYFCASSRLAGDTDTQYFGPGTRLTVL.

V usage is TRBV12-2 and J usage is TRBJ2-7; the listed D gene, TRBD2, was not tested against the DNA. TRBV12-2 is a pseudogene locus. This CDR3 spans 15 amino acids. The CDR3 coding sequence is TGTGCAAGTCGCTTAGGGGTTGTGTCGGGTTACGAGCAGTACTTC. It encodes CASRLGVVSGYEQYF.

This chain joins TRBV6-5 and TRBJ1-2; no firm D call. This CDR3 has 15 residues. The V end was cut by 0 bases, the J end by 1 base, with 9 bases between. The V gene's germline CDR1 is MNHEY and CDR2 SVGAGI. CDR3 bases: TGTGCCAGCAGTTACTCAGGAGTGGTTAACTATGGCTACACCTTC. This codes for CASSYSGVVNYGYTF.

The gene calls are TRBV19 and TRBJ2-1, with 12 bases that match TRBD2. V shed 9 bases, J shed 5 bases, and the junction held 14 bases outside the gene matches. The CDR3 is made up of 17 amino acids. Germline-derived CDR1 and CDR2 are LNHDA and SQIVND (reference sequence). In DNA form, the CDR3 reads TGTGCCAGCTCTGGGGGACTAGCGGGCCGCGCCGACAATGAGCAGTTCTTC. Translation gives CASSGGLAGRADNEQFF.

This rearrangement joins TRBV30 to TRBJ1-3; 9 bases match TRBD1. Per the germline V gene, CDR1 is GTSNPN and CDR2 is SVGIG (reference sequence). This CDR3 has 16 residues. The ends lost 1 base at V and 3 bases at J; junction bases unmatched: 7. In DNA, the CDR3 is TGTGCCTGGAGTGGGGGACAGGGTAAAGGTGGAAACACCATATATTTT. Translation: CAWSGGQGKGGNTIYF. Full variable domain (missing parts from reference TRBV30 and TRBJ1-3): SQTIHQWPATLVQPVGSPLSLECTVEGTSNPNLYWYRQAAGRGLQLLFYSVGIGQISSEVPQNLSASRPQDRQFILSSKKLLLSDSGFYLCAWSGGQGKGGNTIYFGEGSWLTVV.

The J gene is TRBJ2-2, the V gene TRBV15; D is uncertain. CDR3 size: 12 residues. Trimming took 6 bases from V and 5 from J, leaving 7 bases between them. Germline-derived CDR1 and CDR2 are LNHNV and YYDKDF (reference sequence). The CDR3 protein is CATSIVTGELFF. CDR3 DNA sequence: TGTGCCACCAGTATAGTAACCGGGGAGCTGTTTTTT.

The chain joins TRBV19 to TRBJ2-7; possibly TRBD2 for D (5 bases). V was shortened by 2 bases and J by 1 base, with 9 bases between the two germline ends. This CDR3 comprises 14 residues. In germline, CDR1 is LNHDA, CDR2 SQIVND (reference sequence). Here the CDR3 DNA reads TGTGCCAGTAGTATATTCCGGGGTTCCTACGAGCAGTACTTC. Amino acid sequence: CASSIFRGSYEQYF.

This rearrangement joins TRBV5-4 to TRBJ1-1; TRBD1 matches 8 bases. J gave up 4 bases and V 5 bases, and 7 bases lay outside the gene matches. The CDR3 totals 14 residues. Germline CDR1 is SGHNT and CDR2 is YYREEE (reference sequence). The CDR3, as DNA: TGTGCCAGCAGTTCGGACAGGGCCTCCACTGAAGCTTTCTTT. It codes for CASSSDRASTEAFF.

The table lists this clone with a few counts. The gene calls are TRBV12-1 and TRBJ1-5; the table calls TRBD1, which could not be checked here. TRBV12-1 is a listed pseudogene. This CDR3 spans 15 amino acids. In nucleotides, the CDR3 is TGTGCCAGCAGGACCGGGACAGGGAGTGATCAGCCCCAGCATTTT. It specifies CASRTGTGSDQPQHF.

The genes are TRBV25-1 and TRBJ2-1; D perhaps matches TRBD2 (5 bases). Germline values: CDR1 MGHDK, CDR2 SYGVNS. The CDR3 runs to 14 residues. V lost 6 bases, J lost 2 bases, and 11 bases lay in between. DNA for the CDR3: TGTGCCAGCAGCCAACCCGGGACCTACAATGAGCAGTTCTTC. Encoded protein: CASSQPGTYNEQFF.

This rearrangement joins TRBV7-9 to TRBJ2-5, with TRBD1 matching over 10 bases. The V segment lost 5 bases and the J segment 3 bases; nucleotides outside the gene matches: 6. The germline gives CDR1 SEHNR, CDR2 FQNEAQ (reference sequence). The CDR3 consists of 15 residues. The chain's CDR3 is CASSPWTGGEETQYF. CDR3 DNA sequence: TGTGCCAGCAGCCCCTGGACAGGGGGGGAAGAGACCCAGTACTTC.

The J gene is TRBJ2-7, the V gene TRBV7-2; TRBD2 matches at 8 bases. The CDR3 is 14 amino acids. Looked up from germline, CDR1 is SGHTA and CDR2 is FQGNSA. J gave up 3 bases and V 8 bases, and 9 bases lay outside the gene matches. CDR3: CASSDSGGVYEQYF. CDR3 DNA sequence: TGTGCCAGCTCTGATTCGGGGGGGGTCTACGAGCAGTACTTC.

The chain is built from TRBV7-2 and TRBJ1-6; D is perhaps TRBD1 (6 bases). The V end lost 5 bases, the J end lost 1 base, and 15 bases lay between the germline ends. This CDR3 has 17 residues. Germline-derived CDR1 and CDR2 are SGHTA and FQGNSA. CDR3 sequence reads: CASSPQGLGSYNSPLHF. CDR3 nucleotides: TGTGCCAGCAGCCCCCAGGGGCTGGGATCCTATAATTCACCCCTCCACTTT.

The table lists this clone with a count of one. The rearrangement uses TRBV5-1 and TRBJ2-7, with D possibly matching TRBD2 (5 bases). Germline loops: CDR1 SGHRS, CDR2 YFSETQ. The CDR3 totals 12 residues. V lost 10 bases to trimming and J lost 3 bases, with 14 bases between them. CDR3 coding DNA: TGCGCCTCAGCGGCATCCCACTACGAGCAGTACTTC. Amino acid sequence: CASAASHYEQYF. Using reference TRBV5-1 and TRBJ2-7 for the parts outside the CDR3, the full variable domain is KAGVTQTPRYLIKTRGQQVTLSCSPISGHRSVSWYQQTPGQGLQFLFEYFSETQRNKGNFPGRFSGRQFSNSRSEMNVSTLELGDSALYLCASAASHYEQYFGPGTRLTVT.